The present T cell receptor (beta chain) was sequenced within a study of vaccination effects on CD4 cells after COVID-19. Culture proceeded for approximately 9 days, and CD4+ T cells were then isolated. It was between March and December 2020 that the person had a SARS-CoV-2 infection confirmed by PCR. Of the BNT162b2 and mRNA-1273 vaccines, participants received two doses of one or the other. Method: immunoSEQ multiplex PCR; TCRdb's copy keeps in-frame clones and lacks some. The sample carries 50,000 or so clones, nearly 75% recorded once. On this clone itself: Antigen specificity is unknown.

From germline, CDR1 is MGHRA and CDR2 YSYEKL. V was pared by 3 bases and J by 5 bases, with 8 bases between. CDR3 length equals 14 residues. This TCR derives from a human donor who had a prior SARS-CoV-2 infection. The chain is built from TRBV4-1 and TRBJ1-6; D gene ambiguous. Material: CD4+ T cells from PBMCs cultured without peptide, obtained after COVID-19 vaccination. The CDR3: CASSQALNNSPLHF. For the CDR3, the DNA is TGCGCCAGCAGCCAGGCCCTCAATAATTCACCCCTCCACTTT.